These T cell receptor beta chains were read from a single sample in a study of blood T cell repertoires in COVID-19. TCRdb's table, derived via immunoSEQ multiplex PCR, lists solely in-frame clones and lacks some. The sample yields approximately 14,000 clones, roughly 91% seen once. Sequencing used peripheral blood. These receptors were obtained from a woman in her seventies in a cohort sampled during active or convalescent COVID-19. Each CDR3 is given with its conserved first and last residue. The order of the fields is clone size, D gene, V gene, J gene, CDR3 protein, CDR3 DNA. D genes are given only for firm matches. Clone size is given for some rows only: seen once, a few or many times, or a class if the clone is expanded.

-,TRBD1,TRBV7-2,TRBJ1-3,CASSAAGTGGLGNTIYF,TGTGCCAGCAGCGCCGCCGGGACAGGGGGCCTAGGAAACACCATATATTTT
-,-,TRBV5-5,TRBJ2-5,CASSYFPGQLGGETQYF,TGTGCCAGCAGCTATTTCCCGGGACAGCTTGGGGGGGAGACCCAGTACTTC
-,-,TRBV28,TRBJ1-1,CATLRGVGNTEAFF,TGTGCCACCCTACGGGGGGTCGGGAACACTGAAGCTTTCTTT
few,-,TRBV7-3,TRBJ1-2,CASSPAGTRGYGYTF,TGTGCCAGCAGCCCAGCCGGGACTAGGGGCTATGGCTACACCTTC
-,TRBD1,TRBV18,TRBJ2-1,CASSPRQGDNEQFF,TGTGCCAGCTCACCCAGGCAGGGGGACAATGAGCAGTTCTTC
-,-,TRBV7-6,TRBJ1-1,CASSPDAGDGTEAFF,TGTGCCAGCAGCCCCGACGCGGGGGATGGCACTGAAGCTTTCTTT
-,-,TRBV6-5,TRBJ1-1,CASRGHNTEAFF,TGTGCCAGCAGAGGACACAACACTGAAGCTTTCTTT
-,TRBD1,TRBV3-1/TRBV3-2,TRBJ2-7,CASSQVGDRGLYEQYF,TGTGCCAGCAGCCAAGTGGGGGACAGGGGGCTCTACGAGCAGTACTTC
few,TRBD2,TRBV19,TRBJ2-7,CASQRTSGSREQYF,TGTGCCAGTCAACGGACTAGCGGCTCTCGCGAGCAGTACTTC
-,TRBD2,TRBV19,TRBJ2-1,CASSKSSGGGHAYNEQFF,TGTGCCAGTAGTAAATCTAGCGGGGGGGGCCACGCATACAATGAGCAGTTCTTC
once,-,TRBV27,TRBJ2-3,CASRPPYGGPTDTQYF,TGTGCCAGCAGGCCACCATACGGGGGTCCGACAGATACGCAGTATTTT
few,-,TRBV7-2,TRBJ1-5,CASSFSVENQPQHF,TGTGCCAGCAGCTTTTCTGTAGAGAATCAGCCCCAGCATTTT
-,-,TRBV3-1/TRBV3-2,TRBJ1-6,CASSLRHLSSYNSPLHF,TGTGCCAGCAGCCTAAGACACCTGAGCTCCTATAATTCACCCCTCCACTTT
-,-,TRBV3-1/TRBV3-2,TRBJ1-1,CASRSRGSAEAFF,TGTGCCAGCAGATCAAGGGGGAGCGCTGAAGCTTTCTTT
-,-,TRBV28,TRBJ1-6,CASNNNSPLHF,TGTGCCAGCAACAACAATTCACCCCTCCACTTT
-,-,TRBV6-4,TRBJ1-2,CASSSPTGHYGYTF,TGTGCCAGCAGTTCTCCTACAGGGCACTATGGCTACACCTTC
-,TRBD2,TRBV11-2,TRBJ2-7,CASSVLAGAYEQYF,TGTGCCAGCAGCGTACTAGCGGGGGCTTACGAGCAGTACTTC
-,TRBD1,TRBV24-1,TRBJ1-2,CATSETGDRSYTF,TGTGCCACCAGTGAAACAGGGGATCGGAGCTACACCTTC
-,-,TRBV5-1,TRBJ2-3,CASSPGTYSGDTQYF,TGCGCCAGCAGCCCGGGGACTTATAGCGGAGATACGCAGTATTTT
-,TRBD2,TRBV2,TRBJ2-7,CASRREGRAYEQYF,TGTGCCAGCAGGCGGGAGGGGCGAGCCTACGAGCAGTACTTC
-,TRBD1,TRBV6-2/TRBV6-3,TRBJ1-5,CASSSTGSNQPQHF,TGTGCCAGCAGTTCGACAGGGTCCAATCAGCCCCAGCATTTT
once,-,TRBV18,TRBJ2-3,CASSPLAGSSTDTQYF,TGTGCCAGCTCACCACTCGCGGGATCAAGCACAGATACGCAGTATTTT
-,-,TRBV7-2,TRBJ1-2,CASSRFDNYGYTF,TGTGCCAGCAGTAGATTTGATAACTATGGCTACACCTTC
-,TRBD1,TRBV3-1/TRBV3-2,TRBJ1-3,CASSHTGASSGNTIYF,TGTGCCAGCAGCCATACAGGGGCGTCCTCTGGAAACACCATATATTTT
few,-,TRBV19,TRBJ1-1,CASSIRANTEAFF,TGTGCCAGTAGTATCAGGGCGAACACTGAAGCTTTCTTT
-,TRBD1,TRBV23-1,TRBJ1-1,CASSQCSGQGTEAFF,TGCGCCAGCAGTCAATGCTCCGGACAGGGTACTGAAGCTTTCTTT
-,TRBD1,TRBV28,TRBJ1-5,CASSAYRGPQPQHF,TGTGCCAGCAGTGCTTACAGGGGGCCTCAGCCCCAGCATTTT
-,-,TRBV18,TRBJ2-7,CASSMTENYEQYF,TGTGCCAGCTCCATGACAGAGAATTACGAGCAGTACTTC
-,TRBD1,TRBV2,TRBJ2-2,CASLRPGTGTVGELFF,TGTGCCAGTCTTCGCCCCGGGACAGGGACCGTCGGCGAGCTGTTTTTT
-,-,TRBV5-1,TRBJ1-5,CASSSNGAGNQPQHF,TGCGCCAGCAGCTCCAACGGAGCTGGCAATCAGCCCCAGCATTTT
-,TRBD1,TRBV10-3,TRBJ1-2,CAISSDRGYNYGYTF,TGTGCCATCAGTTCGGACAGGGGCTATAACTATGGCTACACCTTC
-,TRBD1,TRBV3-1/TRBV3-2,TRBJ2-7,CASSPGTGAFYEQYF,TGTGCCAGCAGTCCCGGGACAGGGGCATTCTACGAGCAGTACTTC
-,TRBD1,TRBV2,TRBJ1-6,CASSEYWTGKDLNSPLHF,TGTGCCAGCAGCGAATACTGGACAGGGAAGGATTTAAATTCACCCCTCCACTTT
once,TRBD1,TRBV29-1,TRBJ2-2,CSAPGQAGELFF,TGCAGCGCCCCGGGACAGGCCGGGGAGCTGTTTTTT
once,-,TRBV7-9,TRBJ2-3,CASSLPRVKTDTQYF,TGTGCCAGCAGCTTACCAAGAGTTAAAACAGATACGCAGTATTTT
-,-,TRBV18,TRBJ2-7,CASSPQIEQYF,TGTGCCAGCTCACCCCAGATTGAGCAGTACTTC
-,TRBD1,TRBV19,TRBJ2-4,CASSRRDRLLAKNIQYF,TGTGCCAGTAGTAGAAGGGACAGGCTCCTAGCCAAAAACATTCAGTACTTC
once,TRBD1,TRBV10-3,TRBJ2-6,CAISEGTGYFAGANVLTF,TGTGCCATCAGTGAGGGGACAGGGTATTTTGCTGGGGCCAACGTCCTGACTTTC
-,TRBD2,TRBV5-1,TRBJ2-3,CASSLAGGGAGIDTQYF,TGCGCCAGCAGCTTGGCGGGCGGGGGGGCGGGCATAGATACGCAGTATTTT
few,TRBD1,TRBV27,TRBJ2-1,CASSWDRGNEQFF,TGTGCCAGCAGTTGGGACAGGGGTAATGAGCAGTTCTTC
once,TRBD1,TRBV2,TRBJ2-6,CASSRDRGRANVLTF,TGTGCCAGCAGCCGAGACAGGGGGAGGGCCAACGTCCTGACTTTC
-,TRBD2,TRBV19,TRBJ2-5,CASSKRLAGETQYF,TGTGCCAGTAGTAAGAGACTAGCGGGGGAGACCCAGTACTTC
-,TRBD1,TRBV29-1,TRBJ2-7,CSVKPTGVQYEQYF,TGCAGCGTTAAGCCCACAGGGGTTCAGTACGAGCAGTACTTC
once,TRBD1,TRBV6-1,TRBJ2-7,CASSESLGQVLNAYEQYF,TGTGCCAGCAGTGAAAGCCTCGGACAGGTCCTTAACGCCTACGAGCAGTACTTC
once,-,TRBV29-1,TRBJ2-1,CSAGTERSWEQFF,TGCAGTGCCGGGACTGAGCGGTCCTGGGAGCAGTTCTTC
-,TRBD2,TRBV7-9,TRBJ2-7,CASSAGLAGYEQYF,TGTGCCAGCAGCGCAGGACTAGCGGGCTACGAGCAGTACTTC
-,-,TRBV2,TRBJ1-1,CASRARGDYTEAFF,TGTGCCAGCAGAGCCCGGGGGGATTACACTGAAGCTTTCTTT
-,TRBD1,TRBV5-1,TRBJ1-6,CASSFGAGQGGSPLHF,TGCGCCAGCAGCTTCGGTGCGGGGCAGGGGGGTTCACCCCTCCACTTT
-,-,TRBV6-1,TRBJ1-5,CASNQQGNQPQHF,TGTGCCAGCAACCAACAGGGAAATCAGCCCCAGCATTTT
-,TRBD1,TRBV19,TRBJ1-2,CASLQSGTGGYGYTF,TGTGCCAGCCTCCAGTCCGGGACAGGGGGGTATGGCTACACCTTC
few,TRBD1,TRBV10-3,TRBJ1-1,CAISKSAGTANTEAFF,TGTGCCATCAGTAAGTCCGCCGGGACAGCGAACACTGAAGCTTTCTTT
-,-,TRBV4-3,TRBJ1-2,CASSQSTGSGYGYTF,TGCGCCAGCAGCCAATCCACAGGGAGCGGTTATGGCTACACCTTC
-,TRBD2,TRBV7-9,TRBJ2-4,CASSPKRGGNIQYF,TGTGCCAGCAGCCCCAAGCGGGGGGGAAACATTCAGTACTTC
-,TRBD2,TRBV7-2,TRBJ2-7,CASSPSGSYEQYF,TGTGCCAGCAGCCCTAGCGGTAGCTACGAGCAGTACTTC
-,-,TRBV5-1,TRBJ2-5,CASSSRAQETQYF,TGCGCCAGCAGCTCCAGGGCTCAAGAGACCCAGTACTTC
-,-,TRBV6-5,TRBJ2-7,CASSYSGVEEQYF,TGTGCCAGCAGTTACTCAGGGGTTGAAGAGCAGTACTTC
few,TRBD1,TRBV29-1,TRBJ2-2,CSVQTGTGNTGELFF,TGCAGCGTGCAAACCGGGACAGGGAACACCGGGGAGCTGTTTTTT
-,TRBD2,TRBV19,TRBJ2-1,CASTSPPAGEQFF,TGTGCCAGTACCTCTCCCCCAGCGGGGGAGCAGTTCTTC
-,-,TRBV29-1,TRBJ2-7,CSAAEYPYEQYF,TGCAGCGCCGCAGAATACCCCTACGAGCAGTACTTC